This note documents a single T cell receptor beta chain sequence. These data originate in a study of blood T cell repertoires in COVID-19. This table comes from immunoSEQ multiplex PCR, and its TCRdb copy is limited to in-frame clones, with some not included. Found here are 300,000 or so clones, approximately 83% of them singletons; the top ten hold around 4.4%. This TCR was sampled from a woman between 40 and 50 years old with acute COVID-19. Sequenced material: PBMCs or T cells enriched from blood (not recorded which).

The CDR3 sequence is CASSPSGSLYEQFF. The CDR3 bases are TGTGCCAGCAGTCCTAGCGGGAGTTTGTATGAGCAGTTCTTC. V gene TRBV6-5 combines with J gene TRBJ2-1; 10 bases are a match to TRBD2. Germline trimming cut 5 bases from V and 8 bases from J; bases unmatched to any gene: 6. Per the germline V gene, CDR1 is MNHEY and CDR2 is SVGAGI. The CDR3 has 14 amino acids.